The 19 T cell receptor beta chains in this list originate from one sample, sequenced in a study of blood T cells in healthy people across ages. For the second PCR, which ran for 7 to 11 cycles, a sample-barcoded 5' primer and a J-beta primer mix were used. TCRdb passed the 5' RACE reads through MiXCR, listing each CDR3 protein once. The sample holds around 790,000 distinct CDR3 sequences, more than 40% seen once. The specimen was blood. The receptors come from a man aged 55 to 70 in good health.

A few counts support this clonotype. The CDR3 DNA is TGTGCCAGCAGGAGGGGACTAGCGGGGGGTTACAATGAGCAGTTCTTC. Amino acids: CASRRGLAGGYNEQFF. The chain couples TRBV6-5 to TRBJ2-1; 15 bases line up with TRBD2. The CDR3 totals 16 residues. Germline CDR1 reads MNHEY; CDR2 reads SVGAGI. After removal of 6 bases from V and 4 bases from J, the junction contained 4 bases not matched to a gene.

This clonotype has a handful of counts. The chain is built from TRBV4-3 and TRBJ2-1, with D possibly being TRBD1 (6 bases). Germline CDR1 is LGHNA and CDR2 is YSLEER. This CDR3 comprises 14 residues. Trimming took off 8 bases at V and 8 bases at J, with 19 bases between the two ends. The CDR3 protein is CASAKNRVGYEQFF. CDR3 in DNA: TGCGCCAGCGCAAAGAACAGGGTTGGGTATGAGCAGTTCTTC.

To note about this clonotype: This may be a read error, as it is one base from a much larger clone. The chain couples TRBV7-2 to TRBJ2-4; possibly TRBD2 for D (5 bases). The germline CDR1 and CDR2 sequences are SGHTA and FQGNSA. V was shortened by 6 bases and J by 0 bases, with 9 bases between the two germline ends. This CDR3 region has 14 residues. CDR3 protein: CASREAVAKNIQYF. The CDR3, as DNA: TGTGCCAGCAGGGAGGCAGTAGCCAAAAACATTCAGTACTTC.

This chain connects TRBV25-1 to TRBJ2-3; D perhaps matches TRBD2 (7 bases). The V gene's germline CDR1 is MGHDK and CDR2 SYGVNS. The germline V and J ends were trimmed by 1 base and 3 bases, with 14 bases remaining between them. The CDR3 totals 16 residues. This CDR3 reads CASSESPGGMTDTQYF. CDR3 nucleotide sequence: TGTGCCAGCAGTGAATCACCGGGGGGCATGACAGATACGCAGTATTTT.

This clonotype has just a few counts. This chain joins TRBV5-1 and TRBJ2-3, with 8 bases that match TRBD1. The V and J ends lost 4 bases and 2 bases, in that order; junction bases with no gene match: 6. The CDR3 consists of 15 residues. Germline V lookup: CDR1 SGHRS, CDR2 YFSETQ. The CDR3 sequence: CASSTRTGTTDTQYF. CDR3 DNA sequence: TGCGCCAGCAGCACCCGGACAGGGACCACAGATACGCAGTATTTT. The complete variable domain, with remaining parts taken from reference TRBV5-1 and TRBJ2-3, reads KAGVTQTPRYLIKTRGQQVTLSCSPISGHRSVSWYQQTPGQGLQFLFEYFSETQRNKGNFPGRFSGRQFSNSRSEMNVSTLELGDSALYLCASSTRTGTTDTQYFGPGTRLTVL.

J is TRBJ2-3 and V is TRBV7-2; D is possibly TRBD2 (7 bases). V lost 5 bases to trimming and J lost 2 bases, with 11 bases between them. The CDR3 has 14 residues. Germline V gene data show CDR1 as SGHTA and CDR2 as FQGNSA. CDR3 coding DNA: TGTGCCAGCAGCGCGGGGGCCGCCACAGATACGCAGTATTTT. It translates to CASSAGAATDTQYF.

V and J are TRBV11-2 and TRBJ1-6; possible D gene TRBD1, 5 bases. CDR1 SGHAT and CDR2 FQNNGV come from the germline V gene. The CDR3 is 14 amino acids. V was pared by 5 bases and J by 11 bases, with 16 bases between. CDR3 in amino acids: CASSAGNRGPPLHF. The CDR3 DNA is TGTGCCAGCAGCGCCGGGAATAGGGGTCCACCCCTCCACTTT.

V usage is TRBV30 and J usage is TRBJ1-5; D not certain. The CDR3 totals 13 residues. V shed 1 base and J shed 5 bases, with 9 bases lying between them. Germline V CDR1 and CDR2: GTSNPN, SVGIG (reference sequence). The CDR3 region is CAWSDTADQPQHF. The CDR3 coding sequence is TGTGCCTGGAGTGATACAGCCGATCAGCCCCAGCATTTT.

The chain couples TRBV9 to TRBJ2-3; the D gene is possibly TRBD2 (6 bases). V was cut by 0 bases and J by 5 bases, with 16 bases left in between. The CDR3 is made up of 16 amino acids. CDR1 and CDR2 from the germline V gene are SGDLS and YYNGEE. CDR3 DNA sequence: TGTGCCAGCAGCGTAGAGGCGGGACTCGCGGTAGATACGCAGTATTTT. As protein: CASSVEAGLAVDTQYF.

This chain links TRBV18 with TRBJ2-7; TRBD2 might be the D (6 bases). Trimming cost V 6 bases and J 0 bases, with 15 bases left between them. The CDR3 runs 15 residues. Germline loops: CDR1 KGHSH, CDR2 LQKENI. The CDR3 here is CASSHRDSSSYEQYF. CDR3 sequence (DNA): TGTGCCAGCTCCCACCGGGACTCGAGCTCCTACGAGCAGTACTTC.

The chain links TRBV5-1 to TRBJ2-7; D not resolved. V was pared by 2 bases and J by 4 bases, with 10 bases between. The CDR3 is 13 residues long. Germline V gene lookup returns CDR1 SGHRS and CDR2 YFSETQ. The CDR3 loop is CASSFPTMYEQYF. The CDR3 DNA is TGCGCCAGCAGCTTTCCCACCATGTACGAGCAGTACTTC.

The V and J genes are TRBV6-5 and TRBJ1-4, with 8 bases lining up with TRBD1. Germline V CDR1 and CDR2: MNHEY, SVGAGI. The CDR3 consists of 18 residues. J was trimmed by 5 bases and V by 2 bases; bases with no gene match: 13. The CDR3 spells CASSYGLRRTGKNEKLFF. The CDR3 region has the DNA TGTGCCAGCAGTTACGGCCTCCGCAGGACAGGGAAAAATGAAAAACTGTTTTTT.

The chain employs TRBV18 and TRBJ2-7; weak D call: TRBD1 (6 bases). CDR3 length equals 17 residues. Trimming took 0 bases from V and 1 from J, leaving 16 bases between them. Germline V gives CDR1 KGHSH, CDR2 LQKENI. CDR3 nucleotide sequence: TGTGCCAGCTCACCACCAAACGGACAGTTGGGATCCTACGAGCAGTACTTC. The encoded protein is CASSPPNGQLGSYEQYF.

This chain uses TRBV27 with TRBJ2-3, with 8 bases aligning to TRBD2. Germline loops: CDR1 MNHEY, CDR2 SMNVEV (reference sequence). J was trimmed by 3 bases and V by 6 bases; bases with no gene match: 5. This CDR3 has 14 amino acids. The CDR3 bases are TGTGCCAGCAGCCCGCGGGGGGATACAGATACGCAGTATTTT. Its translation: CASSPRGDTDTQYF.

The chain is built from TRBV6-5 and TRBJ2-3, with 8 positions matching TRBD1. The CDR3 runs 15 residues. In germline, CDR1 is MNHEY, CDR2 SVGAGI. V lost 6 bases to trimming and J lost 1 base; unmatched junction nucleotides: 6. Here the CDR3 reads CASRGDRGGTDTQYF. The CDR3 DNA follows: TGTGCCAGCAGGGGAGACAGGGGCGGCACAGATACGCAGTATTTT.

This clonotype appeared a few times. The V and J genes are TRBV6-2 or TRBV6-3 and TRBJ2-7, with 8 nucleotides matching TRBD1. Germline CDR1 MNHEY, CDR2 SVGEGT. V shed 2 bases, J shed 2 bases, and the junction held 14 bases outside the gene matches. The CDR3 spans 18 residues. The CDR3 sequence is CASSYPGQGPSLPYEQYF. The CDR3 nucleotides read TGTGCCAGCAGTTACCCTGGACAGGGACCAAGCCTTCCCTACGAGCAGTACTTC.

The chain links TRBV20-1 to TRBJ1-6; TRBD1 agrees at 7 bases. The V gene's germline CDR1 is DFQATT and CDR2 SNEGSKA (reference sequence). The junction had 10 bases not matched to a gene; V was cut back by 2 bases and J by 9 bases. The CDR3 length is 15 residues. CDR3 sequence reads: CSARLSGTDSSPLHF. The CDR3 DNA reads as TGCAGTGCTAGACTCTCCGGGACAGACTCTTCACCCCTCCACTTT.

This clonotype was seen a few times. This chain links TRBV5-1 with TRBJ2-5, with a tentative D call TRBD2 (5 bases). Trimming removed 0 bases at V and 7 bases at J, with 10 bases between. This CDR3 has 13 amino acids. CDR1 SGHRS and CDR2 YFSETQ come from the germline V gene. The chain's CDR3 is CASSLDGVGTQYF. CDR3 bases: TGCGCCAGCAGCTTGGACGGGGTCGGGACCCAGTACTTC.

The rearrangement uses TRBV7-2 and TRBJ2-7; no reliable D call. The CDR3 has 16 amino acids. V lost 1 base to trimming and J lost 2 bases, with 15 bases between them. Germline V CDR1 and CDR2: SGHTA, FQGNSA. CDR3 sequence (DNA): TGTGCCAGCAGCTTAGGTAGGCCAGTGGACCCCTACGAGCAGTACTTC. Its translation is CASSLGRPVDPYEQYF.